The rows below give T cell receptor beta chains drawn from one sample of a study of metastatic and nonmetastatic thyroid tumors. TCRdb re-called the PCR reads with MiXCR. This table has 12,000 or so clones, 20% to 30% appearing once. The sample was tumor tissue. The receptor set was obtained from a female donor with papillary thyroid cancer or a benign thyroid nodule (not recorded which). Some clones in this sample may be carry-over from other donors' samples. Each CDR3 is given with its conserved first and last residue. The D gene is left open where the match is weak. Where a row states a size, it is once, few, many or the class of an expanded clone; other rows omit it.

V	J	size	D	DNA	CDR3
TRBV12-3/TRBV12-4	TRBJ1-1	few	.	TGTGCCAGCAGTATCGTGAACACTGAAGCTTTCTTT	CASSIVNTEAFF
TRBV19	TRBJ2-6	once	TRBD1	TGTGCCAGTAGTCACAGGACAGGGACTGGGGCCAACGTCCTGACTTTC	CASSHRTGTGANVLTF
TRBV10-2	TRBJ2-2	medium-sized	TRBD2	TGCGCCAGCAGTGAAAGGCGCGGGAGTGACACCGGGGAGCTGTTTTTT	CASSERRGSDTGELFF
TRBV6-1	TRBJ2-2	.	.	TGTGCCAGCAGTGAAGATGAGGGGGATGGAGCCGGGGAGCTGTTTTTT	CASSEDEGDGAGELFF
TRBV28	TRBJ2-7	few	.	TGTGCCAGCAGTTTGGAGAGGCTCGAGCAGTACTTC	CASSLERLEQYF
TRBV19	TRBJ2-6	medium-sized	TRBD1	TGTGCCAGTAGTATAAAGGGACAGATTTCTGGGGCCAACGTCCTGACTTTC	CASSIKGQISGANVLTF
TRBV28	TRBJ2-7	.	.	TGTGCCAGCAGGGCGGGAAAGGCCGAGCAGTACTTC	CASRAGKAEQYF
TRBV11-2	TRBJ2-1	medium-sized	TRBD2	TGTGCCAGCAGCTTAGAGTGGGGCGGGAGTAAAAATGAGCAGTTCTTC	CASSLEWGGSKNEQFF
TRBV6-1	TRBJ2-7	.	TRBD1	TGTGCCAGCAGAGCCCAGGACAGGGGGATATTATCCTACGAGCAGTACTTC	CASRAQDRGILSYEQYF
TRBV7-2	TRBJ1-2	.	TRBD1	TGTGCCAGCATCGGGGACAGCAACCTATACACCTTC	CASIGDSNLYTF